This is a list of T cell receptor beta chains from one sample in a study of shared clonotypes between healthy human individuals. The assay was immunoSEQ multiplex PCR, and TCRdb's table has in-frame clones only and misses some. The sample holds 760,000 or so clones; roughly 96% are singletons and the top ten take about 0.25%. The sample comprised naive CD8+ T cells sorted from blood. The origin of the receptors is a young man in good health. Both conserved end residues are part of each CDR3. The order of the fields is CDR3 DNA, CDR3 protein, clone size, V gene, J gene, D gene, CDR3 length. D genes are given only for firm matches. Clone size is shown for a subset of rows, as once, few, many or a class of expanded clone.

CDR3nt: TGTGCCAGCAGTTCTCCGGGACAACGGTACGAGCAGTACTTC
CDR3aa: CASSSPGQRYEQYF
abundance: .
v_gene: TRBV7-9
j_gene: TRBJ2-7
d_gene: .
len: 14

CDR3nt: TGTGCCAGCAGTTGGGACAGATCCTACGAGCAGTACTTC
CDR3aa: CASSWDRSYEQYF
abundance: .
v_gene: TRBV27
j_gene: TRBJ2-7
d_gene: TRBD1
len: 13

CDR3nt: TGTGCCAGCGGACGGCCTGATACGCAGTATTTT
CDR3aa: CASGRPDTQYF
abundance: .
v_gene: TRBV9
j_gene: TRBJ2-3
d_gene: .
len: 11

CDR3nt: TGTGCCAGCAGTGAAAGCTTCCTAAGTACTGATACAGGGGGCCTTGTGAACACTGAAGCTTTCTTT
CDR3aa: CASSESFLSTDTGGLVNTEAFF
abundance: .
v_gene: TRBV6-1
j_gene: TRBJ1-1
d_gene: TRBD1
len: 22

CDR3nt: TGTGCCAGCAGCCCGGGGACTAGCGGGTTTGTCTACAATGAGCAGTTCTTC
CDR3aa: CASSPGTSGFVYNEQFF
abundance: once
v_gene: TRBV11-3
j_gene: TRBJ2-1
d_gene: TRBD2
len: 17

CDR3nt: TGTGCCAGCAGTTACTCCGTTTTCTATGGCTACACCTTC
CDR3aa: CASSYSVFYGYTF
abundance: .
v_gene: TRBV6-5
j_gene: TRBJ1-2
d_gene: .
len: 13

CDR3nt: TGTGCCAGCAGTCCAGCGGCCCCTCAGGCTGGCTACACCTTC
CDR3aa: CASSPAAPQAGYTF
abundance: .
v_gene: TRBV27
j_gene: TRBJ1-2
d_gene: .
len: 14

CDR3nt: TGTGCCAGCAGCGCCAAGGGGTTAAATCAGCCCCAGCATTTT
CDR3aa: CASSAKGLNQPQHF
abundance: .
v_gene: TRBV7-2
j_gene: TRBJ1-5
d_gene: .
len: 14

CDR3nt: TGTGCCAGCAGCTTGTCCCCAGTCAGGGGACTAAACACCGGGGAGCTGTTTTTT
CDR3aa: CASSLSPVRGLNTGELFF
abundance: .
v_gene: TRBV5-6
j_gene: TRBJ2-2
d_gene: .
len: 18

CDR3nt: TGCAGTGTCAGCGACAGGGATGGCTACACCTTC
CDR3aa: CSVSDRDGYTF
abundance: .
v_gene: TRBV20-1
j_gene: TRBJ1-2
d_gene: TRBD1
len: 11

CDR3nt: TGCGCCAGCAGCTTGACAGGGGCCTACGAGCAGTACTTC
CDR3aa: CASSLTGAYEQYF
abundance: few
v_gene: TRBV5-1
j_gene: TRBJ2-7
d_gene: TRBD1
len: 13

CDR3nt: TGTGCCAGCAGCTCCCGATCCACACGAACAGGGCCCTACGAGCAGTACTTC
CDR3aa: CASSSRSTRTGPYEQYF
abundance: .
v_gene: TRBV13
j_gene: TRBJ2-7
d_gene: .
len: 17

CDR3nt: TGTGCCAGCAGCCCCCGCGGTGGAAGGGGAAATGAGCAGTTCTTC
CDR3aa: CASSPRGGRGNEQFF
abundance: once
v_gene: TRBV11-3
j_gene: TRBJ2-1
d_gene: .
len: 15

CDR3nt: TGCGCCAGCTTTGGAAGACAGGGGGGGGACACTGAAGCTTTCTTT
CDR3aa: CASFGRQGGDTEAFF
abundance: .
v_gene: TRBV10-2
j_gene: TRBJ1-1
d_gene: TRBD1
len: 15

CDR3nt: TGTGCCAGCATTGGACAGGGGTACGAGCAGTACTTC
CDR3aa: CASIGQGYEQYF
abundance: .
v_gene: TRBV2
j_gene: TRBJ2-7
d_gene: TRBD1
len: 12

CDR3nt: TGTGCCAGCAGCTTAGCCGGAAACACTGAAGCTTTCTTT
CDR3aa: CASSLAGNTEAFF
abundance: .
v_gene: TRBV7-2
j_gene: TRBJ1-1
d_gene: .
len: 13

CDR3nt: TGTGCCAGCAGCTTAGAACAGGGTGATAGTGGCTACACCTTC
CDR3aa: CASSLEQGDSGYTF
abundance: .
v_gene: TRBV11-2
j_gene: TRBJ1-2
d_gene: .
len: 14

CDR3nt: TGCGCCAGCAGTGATGATCCAGGGAATCGCGAGCAGTACTTC
CDR3aa: CASSDDPGNREQYF
abundance: .
v_gene: TRBV10-1
j_gene: TRBJ2-7
d_gene: .
len: 14

CDR3nt: TGTGCCAGCCGCTATGGGGGAGAAGAGACCCAGTACTTC
CDR3aa: CASRYGGEETQYF
abundance: .
v_gene: TRBV28
j_gene: TRBJ2-5
d_gene: .
len: 13

CDR3nt: TGTGCCACCAGCAGAGTAGGGGGGCTTAGCACAGATACGCAGTATTTT
CDR3aa: CATSRVGGLSTDTQYF
abundance: once
v_gene: TRBV15
j_gene: TRBJ2-3
d_gene: .
len: 16

CDR3nt: TGTGCCAGCAGTCCCTCCTTCTCCTACGAGCAGTACTTC
CDR3aa: CASSPSFSYEQYF
abundance: .
v_gene: TRBV27
j_gene: TRBJ2-7
d_gene: .
len: 13

CDR3nt: TGTGCCACCAGCAGAGATTGGGCCTGGGGAGGGAGCGGACTGAACACTGAAGCTTTCTTT
CDR3aa: CATSRDWAWGGSGLNTEAFF
abundance: .
v_gene: TRBV15
j_gene: TRBJ1-1
d_gene: .
len: 20

CDR3nt: TGCGCCAGCAGCCCACCCGAGGGGGGGATACTCCAAGAGACCCAGTACTTC
CDR3aa: CASSPPEGGILQETQYF
abundance: .
v_gene: TRBV5-1
j_gene: TRBJ2-5
d_gene: .
len: 17

CDR3nt: TGTGCCAGCAGAGAGGGGGAGGCCGGGGAGCTGTTTTTT
CDR3aa: CASREGEAGELFF
abundance: .
v_gene: TRBV6-6
j_gene: TRBJ2-2
d_gene: .
len: 13

CDR3nt: TGTGCCAGCAGCCCTTACTCGGGACAGGGGATGAACGAGCAGTACTTC
CDR3aa: CASSPYSGQGMNEQYF
abundance: .
v_gene: TRBV9
j_gene: TRBJ2-7
d_gene: TRBD1
len: 16

CDR3nt: TGTGCCAGCAGGGAGACAGGGTCGGCCTCCTACGAGCAGTACTTC
CDR3aa: CASRETGSASYEQYF
abundance: .
v_gene: TRBV6-5
j_gene: TRBJ2-7
d_gene: TRBD1
len: 15

CDR3nt: TGTGCCTGGAGCGCCGGGACAACCTGGCAAGATACGCAGTATTTT
CDR3aa: CAWSAGTTWQDTQYF
abundance: .
v_gene: TRBV30
j_gene: TRBJ2-3
d_gene: .
len: 15

CDR3nt: TGTGCCAGCAGCTTCACACTAGCGAGAGGGGAGCAGTACTTC
CDR3aa: CASSFTLARGEQYF
abundance: .
v_gene: TRBV5-6
j_gene: TRBJ2-7
d_gene: TRBD2
len: 14

CDR3nt: TGTGCCAGCAGCTTGAAGGGCCTACAGCGGGACTACAATGAGCAGTTCTTC
CDR3aa: CASSLKGLQRDYNEQFF
abundance: .
v_gene: TRBV7-9
j_gene: TRBJ2-1
d_gene: TRBD2
len: 17

CDR3nt: TGTGCCAGCAGTTCGCAGCGGGAGGGCCCAGATACGCAGTATTTT
CDR3aa: CASSSQREGPDTQYF
abundance: .
v_gene: TRBV27
j_gene: TRBJ2-3
d_gene: TRBD2
len: 15

CDR3nt: TGTGCCAGCAGTAGAACAGGGGGGGCTAACTATGGCTACACCTTC
CDR3aa: CASSRTGGANYGYTF
abundance: once
v_gene: TRBV25-1
j_gene: TRBJ1-2
d_gene: TRBD1
len: 15

CDR3nt: TGTGCCAGCAGTTTAGCAGGGCCCTACGAGCAGTACTTC
CDR3aa: CASSLAGPYEQYF
abundance: .
v_gene: TRBV27
j_gene: TRBJ2-7
d_gene: .
len: 13

CDR3nt: TGTGCCAGCAGCGCACGGTTCGACTCCTACGAGCAGTACTTC
CDR3aa: CASSARFDSYEQYF
abundance: .
v_gene: TRBV9
j_gene: TRBJ2-7
d_gene: .
len: 14

CDR3nt: TGCGCCAGCAGCCAAGGAACAGGCTCTGAAGCTTTCTTT
CDR3aa: CASSQGTGSEAFF
abundance: .
v_gene: TRBV4-1
j_gene: TRBJ1-1
d_gene: .
len: 13

CDR3nt: TGTGCCAGCAGCTTAATAGCGGGAGGCACCTACGAGCAGTACTTC
CDR3aa: CASSLIAGGTYEQYF
abundance: .
v_gene: TRBV7-8
j_gene: TRBJ2-7
d_gene: TRBD2
len: 15

CDR3nt: TGTGCCAGCAGCTTAGGATTCAGGAACTACGAGCAGTACTTC
CDR3aa: CASSLGFRNYEQYF
abundance: .
v_gene: TRBV7-6
j_gene: TRBJ2-7
d_gene: .
len: 14

CDR3nt: TGTGCCAGCAGCTACCCGGGACAGGGGTTCTATGAGCAGTTCTTC
CDR3aa: CASSYPGQGFYEQFF
abundance: .
v_gene: TRBV7-2
j_gene: TRBJ2-1
d_gene: TRBD1
len: 15

CDR3nt: TGTGCCAACAGTTTTGGGGGGGTAACGTACAATGAGCAGTTCTTC
CDR3aa: CANSFGGVTYNEQFF
abundance: .
v_gene: TRBV27
j_gene: TRBJ2-1
d_gene: TRBD2
len: 15

CDR3nt: TGTGCCAGCAGTTACAGATCCTACGAGCAGTACTTC
CDR3aa: CASSYRSYEQYF
abundance: .
v_gene: TRBV6-6
j_gene: TRBJ2-7
d_gene: .
len: 12

CDR3nt: TGTGCCAGCAGTTTACTTGGGACACATGATACGCAGTATTTT
CDR3aa: CASSLLGTHDTQYF
abundance: .
v_gene: TRBV27
j_gene: TRBJ2-3
d_gene: .
len: 14

CDR3nt: TGTGCCAGCCTGGGCGCCGGGGAGCTGTTTTTT
CDR3aa: CASLGAGELFF
abundance: .
v_gene: TRBV27
j_gene: TRBJ2-2
d_gene: .
len: 11

CDR3nt: TGTGCCAGCAGCTTAAGGGCCGAGGGGGAGACCCAGTACTTC
CDR3aa: CASSLRAEGETQYF
abundance: .
v_gene: TRBV7-9
j_gene: TRBJ2-5
d_gene: .
len: 14

CDR3nt: TGTGCCAGCAGCTTAGATAGGCCTAGCCCCACCTACGAGCAGTACTTC
CDR3aa: CASSLDRPSPTYEQYF
abundance: .
v_gene: TRBV11-2
j_gene: TRBJ2-7
d_gene: .
len: 16

CDR3nt: TGTGCCAGCAGGGTCTTCAACAGGGGAGATACGCAGTATTTT
CDR3aa: CASRVFNRGDTQYF
abundance: .
v_gene: TRBV27
j_gene: TRBJ2-3
d_gene: TRBD1
len: 14

CDR3nt: TGTGCCAGCAGCGTAGTTGGTAAGGGTGTCTCAGATACGCAGTATTTT
CDR3aa: CASSVVGKGVSDTQYF
abundance: .
v_gene: TRBV9
j_gene: TRBJ2-3
d_gene: .
len: 16

CDR3nt: TGTGCCAGCAGTCCCTCTAGGACAATGACATTAGGTGGTGAGCAGTTCTTC
CDR3aa: CASSPSRTMTLGGEQFF
abundance: .
v_gene: TRBV28
j_gene: TRBJ2-1
d_gene: .
len: 17

CDR3nt: TGTGCCAGCAGATTGACAGGGGCAACCCAAGAGACCCAGTACTTC
CDR3aa: CASRLTGATQETQYF
abundance: .
v_gene: TRBV7-2
j_gene: TRBJ2-5
d_gene: TRBD1
len: 15

CDR3nt: TGTGCCAGCAGCTTAAGGGTTAGCTACGAGCAGTACTTC
CDR3aa: CASSLRVSYEQYF
abundance: .
v_gene: TRBV11-2
j_gene: TRBJ2-7
d_gene: .
len: 13

CDR3nt: TGTGCCAGCAGCTCCGACAATGGGAACACTGAAGCTTTCTTT
CDR3aa: CASSSDNGNTEAFF
abundance: .
v_gene: TRBV7-2
j_gene: TRBJ1-1
d_gene: .
len: 14

CDR3nt: TGTGCCAGCAGCGCGCGGGTGGCGGGAGGGCCGGGGGAGACCCAGTACTTC
CDR3aa: CASSARVAGGPGETQYF
abundance: .
v_gene: TRBV9
j_gene: TRBJ2-5
d_gene: TRBD2
len: 17

CDR3nt: TGTGCCAGCAGTTCGGGACCAAGAGCCTACGAGCAGTACTTC
CDR3aa: CASSSGPRAYEQYF
abundance: .
v_gene: TRBV27
j_gene: TRBJ2-7
d_gene: .
len: 14

CDR3nt: TGTGCCAGCAGTCCCGGGACAGGGGACCCCTACGAGCAGTACTTC
CDR3aa: CASSPGTGDPYEQYF
abundance: .
v_gene: TRBV27
j_gene: TRBJ2-7
d_gene: TRBD1
len: 15

CDR3nt: TGTGCCAGCAGCTTTTATGAGGGCTACACCTTC
CDR3aa: CASSFYEGYTF
abundance: .
v_gene: TRBV7-9
j_gene: TRBJ1-2
d_gene: .
len: 11

CDR3nt: TGTGCCAGCAGCTTATACTCAGATACGCAGTATTTT
CDR3aa: CASSLYSDTQYF
abundance: .
v_gene: TRBV7-9
j_gene: TRBJ2-3
d_gene: .
len: 12

CDR3nt: TGTGCCAGCAGCTTAAAGCAGGGAGGGTCCTACAATGAGCAGTTCTTC
CDR3aa: CASSLKQGGSYNEQFF
abundance: .
v_gene: TRBV7-8
j_gene: TRBJ2-1
d_gene: TRBD2
len: 16

CDR3nt: TGCGCCAGCAGGTCGGAACAGGGTTTAGAAGCTTTCTTT
CDR3aa: CASRSEQGLEAFF
abundance: .
v_gene: TRBV4-1
j_gene: TRBJ1-1
d_gene: .
len: 13

CDR3nt: TGTGCCAGCAGCTTTAGCGGGAGGGACAATGAGCAGTTCTTC
CDR3aa: CASSFSGRDNEQFF
abundance: few
v_gene: TRBV7-3
j_gene: TRBJ2-1
d_gene: TRBD2
len: 14